Presented here are 27 T cell receptor beta chains from one specimen sequenced in a study of preoperative IRX-2 immunotherapy in early breast cancer. Treatment described: preoperative locoregional IRX-2 cytokine immunotherapy. Data came from immunoSEQ multiplex PCR; TCRdb stores just in-frame clones and leaves some out. The sample includes about 98,000 clones, 75% to 90% of them seen just once. Sequencing was performed on tumor tissue, taken after IRX-2 immunotherapy. These receptors were taken from a human donor with breast cancer.

CDR3 DNA: TGCAGCGTGTCGGACAGTAGACTCACAGATACGCAGTATTTT. It encodes CSVSDSRLTDTQYF. The V gene is TRBV29-1, the J gene TRBJ2-3; TRBD1 is a possible D gene (6 bases). Trimming removed 6 bases from V and 2 bases from J, with 15 bases in between. There are 14 residues in the CDR3. The germline gives CDR1 SQVTM, CDR2 ANQGSEA.

V usage is TRBV2 and J usage is TRBJ1-5; D is uncertain. The CDR3 spans 12 residues. Trimming stripped 6 bases from V and 3 bases from J, with 6 bases between. Germline V lookup: CDR1 SNHLY, CDR2 FYNNEI. The CDR3 here is CASRDYNQPQHF. The CDR3 DNA reads as TGTGCCAGCAGGGACTACAATCAGCCCCAGCATTTT.

The V call is TRBV18, the J call TRBJ1-1; D gene unclear. Germline loops: CDR1 KGHSH, CDR2 LQKENI. The V end lost 5 bases, the J end lost 1 base, and 8 bases lay between the germline ends. The CDR3 contains 13 residues. This CDR3 reads CASSETQNTEAFF. The CDR3 DNA is TGTGCCAGCTCAGAGACTCAGAACACTGAAGCTTTCTTT.

CDR3 region: CASSLEGQGGNQPQHF. DNA of the CDR3: TGCGCCAGCAGCTTGGAGGGACAGGGGGGCAATCAGCCCCAGCATTTT. The V and J genes are TRBV5-1 and TRBJ1-5; TRBD1 matches at 11 bases. The CDR3 sequence is 16 residues long. The V gene end was trimmed by 0 bases and the J gene end by 2 bases; junction bases not matched to a gene: 1. CDR1 is SGHRS and CDR2 is YFSETQ in the germline V gene.

This clone came up once. CDR3 sequence (DNA): TGTGCCAGCTCACCGCTCGCAACTAATGAAAAACTGTTTTTT. Translated, it gives CASSPLATNEKLFF. The rearrangement uses TRBV18 and TRBJ1-4; D is unresolved. Germline V CDR1 and CDR2: KGHSH, LQKENI. Trimming shortened V by 3 bases and J by 0 bases, and 5 bases separated the two germline ends. CDR3 length: 14 residues.

This chain joins TRBV7-7 and TRBJ1-3; 9 bases are shared with TRBD1. Germline CDR1 reads SSHAT; CDR2 reads FNYEAQ (reference sequence). J gave up 3 bases and V 5 bases, and 17 bases lay outside the gene matches. The CDR3 extends over 19 amino acids. The CDR3 region is CASSAPTLSGQGYGNTIYF. In nucleotides, the CDR3 is TGTGCCAGCAGCGCACCTACTTTGTCGGGACAGGGATATGGAAACACCATATATTTT.

This clone was observed a handful of times. Here the CDR3 DNA reads TGTGCCACCAGCGAAGATTTACAGGGGTATAGGACAGATACGCAGTATTTT. Amino acids: CATSEDLQGYRTDTQYF. The chain combines TRBV15 with TRBJ2-3; 7 bases line up with TRBD1. CDR3 size: 17 residues. With V trimmed by 5 bases and J by 3 bases, 14 bases remained unmatched. Germline assignment: CDR1 LNHNV and CDR2 YYDKDF (reference sequence). The whole variable domain, filled in from reference TRBV15 and TRBJ2-3, reads DAMVIQNPRYQVTQFGKPVTLSCSQTLNHNVMYWYQQKSSQAPKLLFHYYDKDFNNEADTPDNFQSRRPNTSFCFLDIRSPGLGDTAMYLCATSEDLQGYRTDTQYFGPGTRLTVL.

The chain employs TRBV28 and TRBJ1-2; no reliable D call. The germline V and J ends were trimmed by 6 bases and 0 bases, with 5 bases remaining between them. This CDR3 has 12 residues. Germline V gene data show CDR1 as MDHEN and CDR2 as SYDVKM. DNA for the CDR3: TGTGCCAGCAGCCAAGCTAACTATGGCTACACCTTC. It codes for CASSQANYGYTF.

J is TRBJ2-7 and V is TRBV14; 7 bases match TRBD1. This CDR3 region has 13 residues. V lost 4 bases and J lost 6; bases outside the gene matches: 6. The germline V gene encodes CDR1 SGHDN and CDR2 FVKESK. CDR3 in amino acids: CASSRDRVGEQYF. CDR3 DNA sequence: TGTGCCAGCAGCCGTGACAGGGTAGGCGAGCAGTACTTC.

This clone was recorded a few times. This rearrangement joins TRBV7-6 to TRBJ1-5; D perhaps matches TRBD1 (5 bases). CDR3 length: 15 residues. CDR1 SGHVS and CDR2 FNYEAQ come from the germline V gene. Deletions cut 0 bases from V and 2 bases from J, with 8 bases between. DNA for the CDR3: TGTGCCAGCAGCTTAGCAGACAGCCGCAATCAGCCCCAGCATTTT. This sequence encodes CASSLADSRNQPQHF.

The chain couples TRBV18 to TRBJ1-1, with a possible D match to TRBD1 (5 bases). The CDR3 totals 12 residues. CDR1 KGHSH and CDR2 LQKENI come from the germline V gene. Trimming took off 5 bases at V and 4 bases at J, with 8 bases between the two ends. The CDR3 is CASSAGSTEAFF. The CDR3 nucleotides are TGTGCCAGCTCAGCAGGGTCCACTGAAGCTTTCTTT.

V is TRBV5-1 and J is TRBJ2-7; TRBD1 might be the D (6 bases). There are 15 residues in the CDR3. The germline V and J ends were trimmed by 7 bases and 4 bases, with 21 bases remaining between them. The germline gives CDR1 SGHRS, CDR2 YFSETQ. The CDR3 coding sequence is TGCGCCAGCTCCTCTACCCCCGGGACAAGTTACGAGCAGTACTTC. This sequence encodes CASSSTPGTSYEQYF. Variable domain in full (rest from reference TRBV5-1 and TRBJ2-7): KAGVTQTPRYLIKTRGQQVTLSCSPISGHRSVSWYQQTPGQGLQFLFEYFSETQRNKGNFPGRFSGRQFSNSRSEMNVSTLELGDSALYLCASSSTPGTSYEQYFGPGTRLTVT.

The chain has TRBV28 and TRBJ1-4; D is ambiguous. Trimming shortened V by 4 bases and J by 5 bases, and 17 bases separated the two germline ends. The germline CDR1 and CDR2 sequences are MDHEN and SYDVKM. This CDR3 has 16 residues. The DNA of the CDR3 is TGTGCCAGCAGTTCAATACATCGGGGTAGAAATGAAAAACTGTTTTTT. Translation: CASSSIHRGRNEKLFF. Combining the CDR3 with reference TRBV28 and TRBJ1-4 gives the whole variable domain DVKVTQSSRYLVKRTGEKVFLECVQDMDHENMFWYRQDPGLGLRLIYFSYDVKMKEKGDIPEGYSVSREKKERFSLILESASTNQTSMYLCASSSIHRGRNEKLFFGSGTQLSVL.

The chain carries TRBV11-3 and TRBJ1-1; TRBD1 is a possible D gene (6 bases). The V gene's germline CDR1 is SGHNT and CDR2 YENEEA. V gave up 5 bases and J gave up 5 bases, with 18 bases separating them. CDR3 size: 15 residues. The CDR3 bases are TGTGCCAGCAGCCTAAATACGGGGGGCGGAACTGAAGCTTTCTTT. Translation gives CASSLNTGGGTEAFF.

This chain joins TRBV4-3 and TRBJ1-5; the D gene is possibly TRBD1 (5 bases). Germline assignment: CDR1 LGHNA and CDR2 YSLEER. CDR3 length equals 17 residues. Trimming pared 0 bases from V and 1 base from J, leaving 13 bases between. Written as DNA, the CDR3 is TGCGCCAGCAGCCAAGATATGGGGGGGGGAAGCAATCAGCCCCAGCATTTT. Protein sequence: CASSQDMGGGSNQPQHF.

CDR3 DNA: TGTGCCAGCAGAGCTATTGGGACAGTACATCAGCCCCAGCATTTT. It translates to CASRAIGTVHQPQHF. V usage is TRBV2 and J usage is TRBJ1-5; 7 nucleotides match TRBD1. Germline-derived CDR1 and CDR2 are SNHLY and FYNNEI. V dropped 6 bases and J dropped 5; count of bases not matched to a gene: 10. The CDR3 loop spans 15 amino acids. The full variable domain, its missing parts supplied by reference TRBV2 and TRBJ1-5, is EPEVTQTPSHQVTQMGQEVILRCVPISNHLYFYWYRQILGQKVEFLVSFYNNEISEKSEIFDDQFSVERPDGSNFTLKIRSTKLEDSAMYFCASRAIGTVHQPQHFGDGTRLSIL.

The table lists this clone with a count of one. The V and J genes are TRBV6-8 and TRBJ2-5; D is possibly TRBD1 (6 bases). From germline, CDR1 is MNHGY and CDR2 SAAAGT. The CDR3 covers 14 residues. The germline V and J ends were trimmed by 2 bases and 5 bases, with 12 bases remaining between them. The CDR3 loop reads CASSYVGAQETQYF. The CDR3 coding sequence is TGTGCCAGCAGTTACGTGGGGGCGCAGGAGACCCAGTACTTC.

With respect to this clone: The junction and the germline gene differ at one end; a read error may be behind it. The CDR3 loop is CVSSLDVGVTEAFF. The CDR3 bases are TGCGTCAGCAGCTTGGATGTAGGTGTAACTGAAGCTTTCTTT. V is TRBV5-1 and J is TRBJ1-1; D is undetermined. Germline V gene data show CDR1 as SGHRS and CDR2 as YFSETQ. The CDR3 spans 14 residues.

The chain is built from TRBV5-1 and TRBJ1-1; D call uncertain. The CDR3 loop spans 15 amino acids. The germline V gene encodes CDR1 SGHRS and CDR2 YFSETQ. The V and J ends lost 1 base and 5 bases respectively, with 15 bases between them. The CDR3 loop reads CASSLSGRLATEAFF. DNA of the CDR3: TGCGCCAGCAGCTTGAGTGGCAGGTTAGCGACTGAAGCTTTCTTT. The full variable domain, its missing parts supplied by reference TRBV5-1 and TRBJ1-1, is KAGVTQTPRYLIKTRGQQVTLSCSPISGHRSVSWYQQTPGQGLQFLFEYFSETQRNKGNFPGRFSGRQFSNSRSEMNVSTLELGDSALYLCASSLSGRLATEAFFGQGTRLTVV.

A few counts support this clone. This chain uses TRBV19 with TRBJ1-5; 7 nucleotides line up with TRBD1. CDR1 is LNHDA, CDR2 SQIVND, per germline (reference sequence). Losses at the gene ends were 5 bases for V and 4 bases for J; bases not matched to a gene: 8. There are 15 residues in the CDR3. CDR3 region: CASSRGQEANQPQHF. In DNA, the CDR3 is TGTGCCAGTAGTCGCGGACAGGAGGCGAATCAGCCCCAGCATTTT. Drawing the rest from reference TRBV19 and TRBJ1-5, the complete variable domain is DGGITQSPKYLFRKEGQNVTLSCEQNLNHDAMYWYRQDPGQGLRLIYYSQIVNDFQKGDIAEGYSVSREKKESFPLTVTSAQKNPTAFYLCASSRGQEANQPQHFGDGTRLSIL.

The chain links TRBV10-2 to TRBJ2-3; D is possibly TRBD2 (6 bases). Germline loops: CDR1 WSHSY, CDR2 SAAADI. V lost 0 bases and J 4 bases, leaving 17 bases between the germline ends. The CDR3 consists of 17 residues. The CDR3 bases are TGCGCCAGCAGTGAGTCGTTAAAGGCTAGCGATGCAGATACGCAGTATTTT. It codes for CASSESLKASDADTQYF.

This clone appeared once. The chain links TRBV5-1 to TRBJ1-3, with D possibly TRBD1 on 5 matching bases. Trimming cost V 4 bases and J 0 bases, with 20 bases left between them. This CDR3 spans 18 amino acids. Germline V CDR1 and CDR2: SGHRS, YFSETQ. The CDR3 DNA sequence: TGCGCCAGCAGCCCGGACATACAAGGGGTTTTCTCTGGAAACACCATATATTTT. This encodes CASSPDIQGVFSGNTIYF.

The chain recombines TRBV7-2 with TRBJ1-2; D unresolved. This CDR3 region has 13 residues. Germline V lookup: CDR1 SGHTA, CDR2 FQGNSA. The V gene lost 3 bases and the J gene lost 6 bases, with 11 bases spanning the gap. In DNA form, the CDR3 reads TGTGCCAGCAGCTTCAACACGTTTGATGGCTACACCTTC. Its translation is CASSFNTFDGYTF. Together with reference TRBV7-2 and TRBJ1-2, the CDR3 gives the full variable domain: GAGVSQSPSNKVTEKGKDVELRCDPISGHTALYWYRQSLGQGLEFLIYFQGNSAPDKSGLPSDRFSAERTGGSVSTLTIQRTQQEDSAVYLCASSFNTFDGYTFGSGTRLTVV.

In DNA form, the CDR3 reads TGTGCCAGCAGCTTGGATCCCCGAGGGTCTGAAGCTTTCTTT. It is translated as CASSLDPRGSEAFF. This rearrangement joins TRBV7-7 to TRBJ1-1; D is undetermined. Trimming removed 3 bases from V and 6 bases from J, with 14 bases in between. The CDR3 runs to 14 residues. Germline V lookup: CDR1 SSHAT, CDR2 FNYEAQ (reference sequence).

Here the CDR3 reads CASSSPPGTYEQYF. Written as DNA, the CDR3 is TGTGCCAGCAGCTCCCCGCCAGGAACCTACGAGCAGTACTTC. The chain uses TRBV7-6 and TRBJ2-7; no definite D call. From germline, CDR1 is SGHVS and CDR2 FNYEAQ. This CDR3 spans 14 amino acids. Trimming took off 4 bases at V and 2 bases at J, with 12 bases between the two ends.

This clone was seen a few times. As DNA, the CDR3 is TGCAGCGTTCGGACAGGGGGCGGCACCGGGGAGCTGTTTTTT. Its translation: CSVRTGGGTGELFF. The J gene is TRBJ2-2, the V gene TRBV29-1; TRBD1 matches 11 bases. This CDR3 is built from 14 residues. Germline V CDR1 and CDR2: SQVTM, ANQGSEA. V gave up 5 bases and J gave up 4 bases; unmatched junction bases: 3.

V is TRBV7-8 and J is TRBJ2-3, with D perhaps given as TRBD1 or TRBD2 (6 bases each). This CDR3 has 19 amino acids. The V gene's germline CDR1 is SGHVS and CDR2 FQNEAQ. Trimming took 5 bases from V and 2 from J, leaving 26 bases between them. The CDR3 here is CASSPGTSLLASTTDTQYF. The CDR3 DNA sequence: TGTGCCAGCAGCCCAGGGACAAGTCTACTAGCTTCGACCACAGATACGCAGTATTTT.